Described below is a single T cell receptor (beta chain) sequence and its context. The antigen this receptor binds is unknown. Base-call qualities are not available, and no considerably larger clone is one nucleotide away. The data were obtained in a study of PD-1 blockade in classical Hodgkin lymphoma (dated by TCRdb to the early 2020s). General notes on the study: To define a peripheral blood immune signature of response to PD-1 blockade in classical Hodgkin lymphoma, the study combined TCR beta sequencing with CyTOF. Study-wide findings and limitations: Newly diagnosed patients were reported to have lower baseline TCR diversity than healthy donors, and relapsed/refractory patients were reported to have lower baseline TCR diversity still. The study covered only a single clinical trial cohort, and the causes of the repertoire differences, possibly disease activity or prior therapy, were still not defined.

The time point label corresponds to: newly diagnosed, previously untreated cHL patient sample. Magnetic negative selection with a Miltenyi CD8+ T cell isolation kit was used to purify CD8+ T cells from thawed PBMCs. PBMCs from patients with newly diagnosed, previously untreated classical Hodgkin lymphoma were sequenced as a comparison group for the relapsed/refractory trial patients. After peripheral blood was drawn into 8 mL Vacutainer Cell Preparation Tubes, PBMCs were isolated by centrifugation and then cryopreserved. Purified CD4+ and CD8+ fractions were generated only in cases for which an additional PBMC sample was available. Magnetically labelled cells were removed on LS columns in a quadroMACS separator, and the flow-through was retained as the purified fraction. The CDR3 numbers 13 residues from cysteine through phenylalanine. The only DNA kept is the CDR3, 39 bases in frame from the first base. For CDR1 and CDR2, the germline V gene lists SGHTS and YDEGEE. V and J are truncated by 1 base and 4 bases respectively, leaving an intervening sequence of 8 bases.

The Qiagen DNeasy kit was used to extract genomic DNA from unsorted PBMCs and from the negatively selected CD4+ and CD8+ fractions. TCR beta CDR3 regions were subjected to amplification by immunoSEQ multiplex PCR with primers that anneal to V and J segments. Amplification bias was minimized using a synthetic immune receptor repertoire, and residual bias was removed computationally after sequencing. From the authors' description of their analysis: Custom Python scripts were used to quantify repertoire diversity as the Shannon entropy index. Unsorted, CD4+ and CD8+ repertoires were examined separately, except in combined analyses, for which CD4+ and CD8+ sequences were merged in silico. TCRdb took over this immuneACCESS table, retaining in-frame rearrangements with V and J assigned. Such tables are incomplete; in checked studies, under half of the missing clones stem from an unresolved V gene, and the remainder is unexplained. V, J and clone size derive from that table, while D and trimming were established from the DNA sequence. Recorded for this sample are over 20,000 clones; more than 75% of them occurred a single time. The ten largest clones capture roughly 7% of the sample.

Material for sequencing was CD8+ T cells from blood. This TCR derives from a human donor with classical Hodgkin lymphoma. The sequence joins TRBV5-8 to TRBJ1-2, and perhaps TRBD1 as D gene, on 5 matching bases. The nucleotide sequence is given as TGTGCCAGCAGCTTGCCAGGGAGCTATGGCTACACCTTC. Its protein is CASSLPGSYGYTF.